The entry that follows covers one TCR beta chain sequence. Its antigen is as yet unknown. Specified treatment: approximately 9-day PBMC culture with coronavirus spike peptide pools or control peptides (ViraFEST assay). Before the COVID-19 pandemic (2011-2018), CD4+ T cells were obtained from the unexposed donor. If enough cells were available, CD4+ T cells from unexposed donors were probed with SARS-CoV-2 S/N and four cold-coronavirus spikes. The assay that was used to sequence DNA from cultured CD4+ T cells was the Oncomine TCR Beta short-read assay. TCRdb re-called the PCR reads with MiXCR, one entry per CDR3 protein. The sample shows about 7,000 distinct CDR3 sequences, 40% to 45% of them seen only once. Germline values: CDR1 LNHDA, CDR2 SQIVND (reference sequence). V was pared by 3 bases and J by 4 bases, with 15 bases between. The length of the CDR3 is 15 residues. The data derive from a study of vaccination and CD4 T cells after COVID-19. Study-wide background: Drawing of post-COVID samples took place a median approximately 100 days after diagnosis (range 35 to 161). Stimulation of cells relied on overlapping spike peptides derived from SARS-CoV-2, HCoV-NL63, HCoV-OC43 and HCoV-229E.

Sequencing input: CD4+ T cells from blood, cultured in vitro. This clonotype was sampled from a human donor in good health. This chain uses TRBV19 with TRBJ1-2, with D possibly TRBD1 on 5 matching bases. CDR3 nucleotide sequence: TGTGCCAGTAGTATTGAGGATGGGGCAGTCTATGGCTACACCTTC. Translated: CASSIEDGAVYGYTF.